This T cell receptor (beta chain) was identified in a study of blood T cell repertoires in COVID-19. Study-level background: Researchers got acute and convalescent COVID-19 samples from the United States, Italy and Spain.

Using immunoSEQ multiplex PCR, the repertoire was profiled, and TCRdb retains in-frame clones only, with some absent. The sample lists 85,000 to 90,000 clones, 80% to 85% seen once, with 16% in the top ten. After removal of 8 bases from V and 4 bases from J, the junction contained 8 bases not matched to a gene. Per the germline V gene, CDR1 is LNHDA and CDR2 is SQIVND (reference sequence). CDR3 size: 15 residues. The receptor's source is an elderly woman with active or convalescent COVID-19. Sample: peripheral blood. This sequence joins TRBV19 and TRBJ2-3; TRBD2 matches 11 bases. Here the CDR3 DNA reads TGTGCCAGTCACTTTAGCGGGAGGGCATCAGATACGCAGTATTTT. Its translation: CASHFSGRASDTQYF.